This T cell receptor beta chain emerged from a study of shared clonotypes between healthy human individuals. Overall study: Donors, aged 18 to 49, were a couple of women and a few men.

Germline V gene data show CDR1 as SGHTA and CDR2 as FQGTGA. V gave up 3 bases and J gave up 7 bases, with 3 bases separating them. The CDR3 is 11 amino acids. A note on this clone: Antigen: not known. In the same sample, other DNA sequences code for this CDR3.

All donors qualified as healthy HIV-negative adults and had experienced no recent acute infections or vaccinations. Study results and caveats: Researchers sampled only blood; tissue repertoires likely differ.

Authors' data handling: Junction-only sequences without quality scores came from ImmunoSEQ, so filtering differed. Sequenced by immunoSEQ multiplex PCR; TCRdb stores in-frame clones only, minus some. That table supplies the V and J calls and clone size; D and trimming were determined from the DNA. Here the sample spans around 1.1 million clones, 60% to 80% being singletons. The rearrangement uses TRBV7-3 and TRBJ2-2; D remains unclear. Sequencing was carried out using memory CD4+ T cells from PBMCs. Specified subset: CD45RA-negative fraction. This sequence originates from a man aged 18-30 years in good health. Some clones in this sample may be carry-over from other donors' samples. This chain's CDR3 is CASSLNGELFF. The CDR3, as DNA: TGTGCCAGCAGCTTGAACGGGGAGCTGTTTTTT.